These T cell receptor beta chains were read from a single sample in a study of shared clonotypes between healthy human individuals. Produced via immunoSEQ multiplex PCR; TCRdb's table is partial and in-frame only. The sample consists of 600,000 to 750,000 clones, about 92% of them appearing once. The sequenced material came from memory CD8+ T cells from PBMCs. The receptors come from a man between 18 and 35 years old in good health. Some clones in this sample may be carry-over from other donors' samples. Each CDR3 is given with its conserved first and last residue. D genes are given only for firm matches. The size entry is marked missing in some rows and otherwise reads once, few, many or a size class.

clone_size | j_call | d_call | v_call | cdr3_aa | cdr3_nt
- | TRBJ2-2 | - | TRBV7-2 | CASGGTLGELFF | TGTGCCAGCGGAGGGACACTCGGGGAGCTGTTTTTT
- | TRBJ1-3 | - | TRBV9 | CASSFGSSGNTIYF | TGTGCCAGCAGCTTTGGGAGCTCTGGAAACACCATATATTTT
- | TRBJ2-2 | - | TRBV7-9 | CASSLGSGELFF | TGTGCCAGCAGCTTAGGAAGCGGGGAGCTGTTTTTT
- | TRBJ2-5 | TRBD2 | TRBV7-8 | CASSIQRLAGGPGETQYF | TGTGCCAGCAGCATCCAGCGACTAGCGGGAGGGCCGGGGGAGACCCAGTACTTC
- | TRBJ2-7 | - | TRBV6-1 | CASSFPSGSYEQYF | TGTGCCAGCAGCTTTCCCTCGGGGAGTTACGAGCAGTACTTC
once | TRBJ1-1 | TRBD1 | TRBV10-3 | CATTTGANTEAFF | TGTGCCACAACGACAGGGGCGAACACTGAAGCTTTCTTT
- | TRBJ2-2 | - | TRBV2 | CASSEEAGTGELFF | TGTGCCAGCAGTGAGGAGGCGGGCACCGGGGAGCTGTTTTTT
- | TRBJ1-4 | TRBD1 | TRBV9 | CASSVASDRRGEKLFF | TGTGCCAGCAGCGTAGCTTCGGACAGGCGGGGTGAAAAACTGTTTTTT
- | TRBJ1-1 | - | TRBV19 | CASTRGTKVLNTEAFF | TGTGCCAGTACGAGGGGGACAAAGGTGTTGAACACTGAAGCTTTCTTT
- | TRBJ1-1 | - | TRBV7-6 | CASSARVGQMNTEAFF | TGTGCCAGCAGCGCCCGGGTCGGACAGATGAACACTGAAGCTTTCTTT
once | TRBJ2-1 | - | TRBV13 | CASSISGNEQFF | TGTGCCAGCAGCATCAGCGGTAATGAGCAGTTCTTC
- | TRBJ1-1 | TRBD1 | TRBV6-6 | CASSKDRTNTEAFF | TGTGCCAGCAGTAAGGACAGGACAAACACTGAAGCTTTCTTT
few | TRBJ2-1 | TRBD2 | TRBV9 | CASSTGLADHNEQFF | TGTGCCAGCAGCACAGGACTAGCCGACCACAATGAGCAGTTCTTC
once | TRBJ2-2 | TRBD1 | TRBV28 | CASRSDRVGTGELFF | TGTGCCAGCAGATCAGACAGGGTCGGAACCGGGGAGCTGTTTTTT
- | TRBJ2-7 | - | TRBV5-8 | CASSLVPNYEQYF | TGTGCCAGCAGCTTGGTGCCTAACTACGAGCAGTACTTC
- | TRBJ1-2 | - | TRBV16 | CASSQSVGAPYGYTF | TGTGCCAGCAGCCAATCAGTCGGAGCCCCCTATGGCTACACCTTC
- | TRBJ2-2 | TRBD1 | TRBV7-2 | CASSSRTGGMYGELFF | TGTGCCAGCAGCTCACGGACAGGGGGCATGTATGGGGAGCTGTTTTTT
- | TRBJ2-7 | TRBD2 | TRBV28 | CASSLSGGTNIYEQYF | TGTGCCAGCAGTTTAAGTGGGGGGACTAATATCTACGAGCAGTACTTC
- | TRBJ2-7 | - | TRBV7-9 | CASSGGRGNEQYF | TGTGCCAGCAGCGGAGGGCGGGGAAACGAGCAGTACTTC
- | TRBJ1-1 | - | TRBV7-9 | CASSYPARTGRQGNTEAFF | TGTGCCAGCAGCTATCCTGCAAGGACTGGGAGACAAGGGAACACTGAAGCTTTCTTT
- | TRBJ1-1 | - | TRBV6-1 | CASSERRQSRAFF | TGTGCCAGCAGTGAAAGGAGACAGTCCCGGGCTTTCTTT
- | TRBJ1-4 | - | TRBV11-2 | CASSRRGVGNEKLFF | TGTGCCAGCAGCCGCAGGGGTGTGGGCAATGAAAAACTGTTTTTT
- | TRBJ2-7 | TRBD2 | TRBV28 | CASSFPSGRVYEQYF | TGTGCCAGCAGTTTCCCGAGCGGGAGGGTCTACGAGCAGTACTTC
- | TRBJ2-7 | - | TRBV9 | CASSVGPGSSSYEQYF | TGTGCCAGCAGCGTAGGGCCGGGGTCGAGCTCCTACGAGCAGTACTTC
- | TRBJ1-1 | - | TRBV7-9 | CASSLASHTEAFF | TGTGCCAGCAGCTTAGCCTCGCACACTGAAGCTTTCTTT
- | TRBJ2-5 | TRBD2 | TRBV27 | CASSFSAGGETQYF | TGTGCCAGCAGTTTCTCGGCGGGAGGTGAGACCCAGTACTTC
- | TRBJ1-3 | TRBD1 | TRBV4-1 | CASSQDHGQVSGNTIYF | TGCGCCAGCAGCCAAGATCATGGACAGGTCTCTGGAAACACCATATATTTT
- | TRBJ2-7 | TRBD2 | TRBV9 | CASSSPHAGGYEQYF | TGTGCCAGCAGCTCCCCGCACGCGGGAGGGTACGAGCAGTACTTC
- | TRBJ1-2 | - | TRBV6-5 | CASSSDDRNYYGYTF | TGTGCCAGCAGCTCCGATGACAGAAATTACTATGGCTACACCTTC
- | TRBJ2-7 | TRBD2 | TRBV27 | CASSLVASGYEQYF | TGTGCCAGCAGTTTAGTGGCTAGCGGCTACGAGCAGTACTTC
- | TRBJ2-7 | - | TRBV7-9 | CASSLSGFWEQYF | TGTGCCAGCAGCCTTAGTGGATTTTGGGAGCAGTACTTC
- | TRBJ2-1 | TRBD1 | TRBV7-6 | CASRPTGGDEQFF | TGTGCCAGCAGGCCGACAGGGGGCGATGAGCAGTTCTTC
- | TRBJ2-6 | - | TRBV10-3 | CAISEWDPRSGANVLTF | TGTGCCATCAGTGAATGGGACCCTCGCTCTGGGGCCAACGTCCTGACTTTC
- | TRBJ1-2 | TRBD1 | TRBV7-9 | CASSLLQGQDYGYTF | TGTGCCAGCAGCTTATTACAAGGACAGGACTATGGCTACACCTTC
- | TRBJ2-7 | TRBD1 | TRBV7-2 | CASIDRQGSSYEQYF | TGTGCCAGCATCGACCGACAGGGGAGCTCCTACGAGCAGTACTTC
- | TRBJ2-7 | TRBD2 | TRBV27 | CASSLSPASGSYEQYF | TGTGCCAGCAGTTTATCGCCGGCTAGCGGATCATACGAGCAGTACTTC
- | TRBJ1-5 | - | TRBV5-8 | CASSLGWGQPQHF | TGTGCCAGCAGCTTGGGGTGGGGACAGCCCCAGCATTTT